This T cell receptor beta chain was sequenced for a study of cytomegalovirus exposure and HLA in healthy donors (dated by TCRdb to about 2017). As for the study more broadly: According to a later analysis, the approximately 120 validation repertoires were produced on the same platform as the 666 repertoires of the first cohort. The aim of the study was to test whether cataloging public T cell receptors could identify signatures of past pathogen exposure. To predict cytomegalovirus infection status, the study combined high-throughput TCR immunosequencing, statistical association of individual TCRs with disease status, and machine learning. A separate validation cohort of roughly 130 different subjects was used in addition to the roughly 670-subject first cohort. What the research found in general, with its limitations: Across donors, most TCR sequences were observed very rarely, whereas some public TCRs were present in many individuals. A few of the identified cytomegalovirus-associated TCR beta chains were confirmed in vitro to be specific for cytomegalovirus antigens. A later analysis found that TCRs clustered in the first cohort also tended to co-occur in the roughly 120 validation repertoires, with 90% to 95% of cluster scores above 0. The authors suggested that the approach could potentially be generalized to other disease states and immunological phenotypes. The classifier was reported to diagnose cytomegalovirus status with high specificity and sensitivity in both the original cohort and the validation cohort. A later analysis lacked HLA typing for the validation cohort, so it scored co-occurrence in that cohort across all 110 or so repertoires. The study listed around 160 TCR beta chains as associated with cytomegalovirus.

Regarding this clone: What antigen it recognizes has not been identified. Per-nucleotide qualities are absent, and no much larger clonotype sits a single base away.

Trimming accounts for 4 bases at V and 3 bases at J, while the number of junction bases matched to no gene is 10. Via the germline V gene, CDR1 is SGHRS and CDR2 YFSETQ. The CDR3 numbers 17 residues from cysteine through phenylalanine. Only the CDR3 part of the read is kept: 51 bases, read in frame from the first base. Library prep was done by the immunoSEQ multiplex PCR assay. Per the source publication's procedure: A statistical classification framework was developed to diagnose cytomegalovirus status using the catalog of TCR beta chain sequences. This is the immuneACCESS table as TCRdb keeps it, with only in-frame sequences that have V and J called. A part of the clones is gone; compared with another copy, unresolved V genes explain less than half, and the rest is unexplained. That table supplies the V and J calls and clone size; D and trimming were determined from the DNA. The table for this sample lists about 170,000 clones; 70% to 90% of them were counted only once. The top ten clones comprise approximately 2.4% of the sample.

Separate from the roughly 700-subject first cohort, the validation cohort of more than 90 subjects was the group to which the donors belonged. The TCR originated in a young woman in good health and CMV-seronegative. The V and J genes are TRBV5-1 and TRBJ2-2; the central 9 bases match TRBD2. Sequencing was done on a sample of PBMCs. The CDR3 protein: CASSPLKTSGDTGELFF. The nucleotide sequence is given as TGCGCCAGCAGCCCTCTTAAGACTAGCGGTGACACCGGGGAGCTGTTTTTT.